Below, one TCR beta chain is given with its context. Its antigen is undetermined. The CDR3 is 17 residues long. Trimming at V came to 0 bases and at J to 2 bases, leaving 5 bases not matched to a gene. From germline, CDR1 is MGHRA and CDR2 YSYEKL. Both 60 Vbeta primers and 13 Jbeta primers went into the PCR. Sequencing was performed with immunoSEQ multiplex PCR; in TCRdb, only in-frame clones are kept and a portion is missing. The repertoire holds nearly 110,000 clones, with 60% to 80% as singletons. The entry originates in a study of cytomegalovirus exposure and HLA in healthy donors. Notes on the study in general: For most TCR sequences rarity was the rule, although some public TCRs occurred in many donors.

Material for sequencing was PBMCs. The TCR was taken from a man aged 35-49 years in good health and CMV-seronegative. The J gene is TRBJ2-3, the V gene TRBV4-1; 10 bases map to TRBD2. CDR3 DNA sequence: TGCGCCAGCAGCCAAGAGCTAGCGGGGGTGACCACAGATACGCAGTATTTT. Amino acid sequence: CASSQELAGVTTDTQYF.